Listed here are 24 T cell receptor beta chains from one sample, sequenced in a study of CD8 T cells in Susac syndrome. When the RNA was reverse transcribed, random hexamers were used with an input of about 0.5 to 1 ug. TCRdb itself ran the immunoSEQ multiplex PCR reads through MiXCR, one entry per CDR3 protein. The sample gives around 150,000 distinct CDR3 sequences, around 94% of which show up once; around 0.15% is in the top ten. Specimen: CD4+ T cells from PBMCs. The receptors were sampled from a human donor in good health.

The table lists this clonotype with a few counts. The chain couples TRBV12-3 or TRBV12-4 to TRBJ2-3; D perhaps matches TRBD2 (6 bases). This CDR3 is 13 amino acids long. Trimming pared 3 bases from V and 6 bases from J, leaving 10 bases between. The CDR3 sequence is CASSLEGSDTQYF. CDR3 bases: TGTGCCAGCAGTTTGGAGGGGTCTGATACGCAGTATTTT.

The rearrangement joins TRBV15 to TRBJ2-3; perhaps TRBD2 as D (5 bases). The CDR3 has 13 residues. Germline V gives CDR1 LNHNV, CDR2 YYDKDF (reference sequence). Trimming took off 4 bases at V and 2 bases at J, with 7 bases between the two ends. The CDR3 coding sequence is TGTGCCACCAGCACGGGGTCCACAGATACGCAGTATTTT. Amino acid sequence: CATSTGSTDTQYF.

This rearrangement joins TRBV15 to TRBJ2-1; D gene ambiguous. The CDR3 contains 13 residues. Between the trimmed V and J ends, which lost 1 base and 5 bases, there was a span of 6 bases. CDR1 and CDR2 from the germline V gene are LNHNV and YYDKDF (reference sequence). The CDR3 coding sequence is TGTGCCACCAGCAGAGTTAACAACAATGAGCAGTTCTTC. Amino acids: CATSRVNNNEQFF.

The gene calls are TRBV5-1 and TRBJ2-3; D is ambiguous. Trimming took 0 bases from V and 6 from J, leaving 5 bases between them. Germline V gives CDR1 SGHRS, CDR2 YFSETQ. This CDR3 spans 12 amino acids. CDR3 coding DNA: TGCGCCAGCAGCTTGGTGGTCGATACGCAGTATTTT. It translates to CASSLVVDTQYF. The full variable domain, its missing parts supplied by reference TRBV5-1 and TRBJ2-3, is KAGVTQTPRYLIKTRGQQVTLSCSPISGHRSVSWYQQTPGQGLQFLFEYFSETQRNKGNFPGRFSGRQFSNSRSEMNVSTLELGDSALYLCASSLVVDTQYFGPGTRLTVL.

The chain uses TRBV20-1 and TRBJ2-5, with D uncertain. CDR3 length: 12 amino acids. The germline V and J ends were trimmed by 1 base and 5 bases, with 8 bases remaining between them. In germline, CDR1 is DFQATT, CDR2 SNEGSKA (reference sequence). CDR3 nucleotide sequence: TGCAGTGCTAGAGTGGCAGCGGAGACCCAGTACTTC. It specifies CSARVAAETQYF.

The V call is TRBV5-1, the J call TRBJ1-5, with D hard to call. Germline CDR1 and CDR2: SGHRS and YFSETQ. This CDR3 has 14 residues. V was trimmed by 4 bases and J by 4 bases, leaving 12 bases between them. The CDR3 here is CASSVDGINQPQHF. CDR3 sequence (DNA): TGCGCCAGCAGCGTAGACGGAATTAATCAGCCCCAGCATTTT.

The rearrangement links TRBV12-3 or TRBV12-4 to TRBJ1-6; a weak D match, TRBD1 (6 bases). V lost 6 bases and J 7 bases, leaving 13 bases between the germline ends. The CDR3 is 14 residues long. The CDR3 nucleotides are TGTGCCAGCAGCCTCGGGACACCCAATTCACCCCTCCACTTT. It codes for CASSLGTPNSPLHF.

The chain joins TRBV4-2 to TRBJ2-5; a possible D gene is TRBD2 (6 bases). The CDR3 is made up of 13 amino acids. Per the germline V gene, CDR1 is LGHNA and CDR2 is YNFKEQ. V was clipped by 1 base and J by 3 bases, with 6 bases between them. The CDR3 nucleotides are TGTGCCAGCAGCCAAGCGGGGGAAGAGACCCAGTACTTC. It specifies CASSQAGEETQYF.

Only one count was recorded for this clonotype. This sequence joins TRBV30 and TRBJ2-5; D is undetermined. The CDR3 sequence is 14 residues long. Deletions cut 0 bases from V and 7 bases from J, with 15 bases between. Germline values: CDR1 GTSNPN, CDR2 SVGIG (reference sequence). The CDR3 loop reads CAWSVARSMGTQYF. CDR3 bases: TGTGCCTGGAGTGTAGCCAGGTCTATGGGGACCCAGTACTTC.

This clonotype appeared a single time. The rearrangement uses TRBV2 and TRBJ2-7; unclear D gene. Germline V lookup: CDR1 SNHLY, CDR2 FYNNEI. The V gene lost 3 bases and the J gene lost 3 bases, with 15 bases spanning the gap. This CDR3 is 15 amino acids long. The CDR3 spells CASSDKVRRSYEQYF. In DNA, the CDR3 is TGTGCCAGCAGTGACAAGGTGCGTCGTAGCTACGAGCAGTACTTC.

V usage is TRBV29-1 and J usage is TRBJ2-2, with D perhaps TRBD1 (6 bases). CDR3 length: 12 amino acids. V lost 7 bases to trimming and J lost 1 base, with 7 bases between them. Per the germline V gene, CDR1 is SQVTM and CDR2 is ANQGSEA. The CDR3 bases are TGCAGCGGGGGACAGAACACCGGGGAGCTGTTTTTT. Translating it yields CSGGQNTGELFF.

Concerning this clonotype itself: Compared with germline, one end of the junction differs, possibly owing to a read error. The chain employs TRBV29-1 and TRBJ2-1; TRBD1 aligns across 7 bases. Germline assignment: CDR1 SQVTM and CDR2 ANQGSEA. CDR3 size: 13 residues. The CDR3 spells CSAEGQAGNEQFF. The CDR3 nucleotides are TGCAGCGCTGAAGGACAGGCTGGCAATGAGCAGTTCTTC.

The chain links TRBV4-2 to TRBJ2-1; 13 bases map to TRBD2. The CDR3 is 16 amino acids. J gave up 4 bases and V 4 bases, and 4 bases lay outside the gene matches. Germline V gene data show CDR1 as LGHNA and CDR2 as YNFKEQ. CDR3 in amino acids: CASSLGTSGTYNEQFF. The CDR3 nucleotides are TGTGCCAGCAGCCTCGGGACTAGCGGGACATACAATGAGCAGTTCTTC.

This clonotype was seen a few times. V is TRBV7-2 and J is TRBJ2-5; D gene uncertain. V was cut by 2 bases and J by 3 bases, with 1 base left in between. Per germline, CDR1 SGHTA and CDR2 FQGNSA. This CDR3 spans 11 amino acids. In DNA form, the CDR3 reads TGTGCCAGCAGCTTAAAAGAGACCCAGTACTTC. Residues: CASSLKETQYF.

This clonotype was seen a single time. The CDR3 region is CAWSVKAGERGTQYF. CDR3 in DNA: TGTGCCTGGAGCGTTAAGGCAGGGGAAAGAGGGACCCAGTACTTC. V usage is TRBV30 and J usage is TRBJ2-5; possible D gene TRBD1, 6 bases. V lost 3 bases, J lost 7 bases, and 21 bases lay in between. Germline-derived CDR1 and CDR2 are GTSNPN and SVGIG (reference sequence). There are 15 residues in the CDR3.

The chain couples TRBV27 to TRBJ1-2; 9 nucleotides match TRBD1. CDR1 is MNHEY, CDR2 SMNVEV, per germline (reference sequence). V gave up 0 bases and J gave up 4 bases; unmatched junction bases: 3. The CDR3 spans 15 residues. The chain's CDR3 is CASSLSRDRAYGYTF. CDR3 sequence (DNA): TGTGCCAGCAGTTTATCCCGGGACAGGGCCTATGGCTACACCTTC.

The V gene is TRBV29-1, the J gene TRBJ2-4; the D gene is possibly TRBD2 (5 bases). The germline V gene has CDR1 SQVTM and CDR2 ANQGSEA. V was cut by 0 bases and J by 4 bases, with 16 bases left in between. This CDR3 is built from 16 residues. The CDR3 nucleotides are TGCAGCGTTGAAGATCGAGGGCCCAAGGCAAAAAACATTCAGTACTTC. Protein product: CSVEDRGPKAKNIQYF.

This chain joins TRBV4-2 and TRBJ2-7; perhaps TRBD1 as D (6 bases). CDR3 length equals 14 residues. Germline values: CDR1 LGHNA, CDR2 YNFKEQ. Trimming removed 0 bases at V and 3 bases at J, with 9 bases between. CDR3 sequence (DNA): TGTGCCAGCAGCCAAGAGGGCAGGGGCTACGAGCAGTACTTC. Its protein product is CASSQEGRGYEQYF.

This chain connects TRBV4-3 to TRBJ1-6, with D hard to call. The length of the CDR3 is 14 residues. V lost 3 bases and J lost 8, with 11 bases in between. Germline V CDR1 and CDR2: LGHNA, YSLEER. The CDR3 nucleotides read TGCGCCAGCAGCCATCCAGGCACCCATTCACCCCTCCACTTT. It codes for CASSHPGTHSPLHF.

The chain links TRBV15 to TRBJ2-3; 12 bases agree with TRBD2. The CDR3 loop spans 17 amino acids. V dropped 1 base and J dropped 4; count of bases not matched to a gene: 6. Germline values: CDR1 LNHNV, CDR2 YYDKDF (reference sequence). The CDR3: CATSRAASGGAADTQYF. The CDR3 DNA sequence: TGTGCCACCAGCAGAGCGGCTAGCGGGGGGGCAGCAGATACGCAGTATTTT.

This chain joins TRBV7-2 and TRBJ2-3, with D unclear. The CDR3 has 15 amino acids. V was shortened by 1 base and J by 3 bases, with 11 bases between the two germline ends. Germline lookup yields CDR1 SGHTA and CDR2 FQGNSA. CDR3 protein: CASSLEHRPTDTQYF. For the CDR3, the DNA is TGTGCCAGCAGCTTAGAGCACCGCCCAACAGATACGCAGTATTTT.

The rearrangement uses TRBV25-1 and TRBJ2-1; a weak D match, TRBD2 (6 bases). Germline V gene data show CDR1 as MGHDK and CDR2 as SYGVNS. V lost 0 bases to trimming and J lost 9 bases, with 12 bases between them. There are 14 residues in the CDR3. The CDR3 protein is CASSEYNGAGEQFF. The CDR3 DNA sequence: TGTGCCAGCAGTGAATATAATGGAGCGGGTGAGCAGTTCTTC. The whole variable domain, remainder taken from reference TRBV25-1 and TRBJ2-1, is EADIYQTPRYLVIGTGKKITLECSQTMGHDKMYWYQQDPGMELHLIHYSYGVNSTEKGDLSSESTVSRIRTEHFPLTLESARPSHTSQYLCASSEYNGAGEQFFGPGTRLTVL.

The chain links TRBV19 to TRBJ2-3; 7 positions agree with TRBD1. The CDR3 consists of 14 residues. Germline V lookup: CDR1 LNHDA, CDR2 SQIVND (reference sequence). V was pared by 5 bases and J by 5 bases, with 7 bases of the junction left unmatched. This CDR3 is CASSAGTAIDTQYF. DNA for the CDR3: TGTGCCAGTAGTGCTGGGACAGCTATAGATACGCAGTATTTT.

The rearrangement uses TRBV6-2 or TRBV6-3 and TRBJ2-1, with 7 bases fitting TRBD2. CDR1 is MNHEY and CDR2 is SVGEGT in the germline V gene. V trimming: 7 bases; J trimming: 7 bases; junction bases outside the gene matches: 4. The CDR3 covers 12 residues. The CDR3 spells CASTLSGNEQFF. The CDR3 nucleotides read TGTGCCAGCACCCTTAGCGGGAATGAGCAGTTCTTC.